This T cell receptor (beta chain) was sequenced for a study of blood T cells in healthy people across ages. Samples each yielded at least 5 micrograms of total RNA. Next came a second PCR, run for roughly 7 to 12 cycles, which used a sample-barcoded 5' primer along with a J-beta primer mix. TCRdb re-analysed the 5' RACE reads in MiXCR, keeping a single row per CDR3 protein. The sample yields 800,000 or so distinct CDR3 sequences, approximately 65% seen once. This receptor was obtained from a young man in good health. Sequences were obtained from blood.

The CDR3 coding sequence is TGTGCCAGTAGTATTGACACAGGGTCCTACGAGCAGTACTTC. Protein sequence: CASSIDTGSYEQYF. This sequence joins TRBV19 and TRBJ2-7, with a tentative D call TRBD1 (6 bases). Trimming pared 3 bases from V and 1 base from J, leaving 10 bases between. The CDR3 length is 14 residues. Germline CDR1 and CDR2: LNHDA and SQIVND (reference sequence).